Following are 25 T cell receptor beta chains from one sample sequenced in a study of blood T cell repertoires in COVID-19. The data were produced by immunoSEQ multiplex PCR, yet TCRdb's version contains in-frame clones alone and is incomplete. The sample lists about 180,000 clones; about nine tenths were seen once. Sequencing used peripheral blood. These receptors came from a woman between 50 and 59 years old with acute or convalescent COVID-19.

V usage is TRBV5-4 and J usage is TRBJ2-2; D is possibly TRBD1 (6 bases). The V and J ends lost 0 bases and 7 bases respectively, with 16 bases between them. CDR1 SGHNT and CDR2 YYREEE come from the germline V gene (reference sequence). The CDR3 spans 16 residues. CDR3 bases: TGTGCCAGCAGCTTGGGGGGGACACTGAGGGACGGGGAGCTGTTTTTT. This translates into CASSLGGTLRDGELFF.

J is TRBJ1-3 and V is TRBV30; 9 positions match TRBD1. The CDR3 has 17 residues. The germline gives CDR1 GTSNPN, CDR2 SVGIG (reference sequence). Trimming removed 3 bases from V and 3 bases from J; junction bases left unmatched: 12. The CDR3 DNA is TGTGCCTGGAGCCAACACCGACAGGGGGGGGGTGGAAACACCATATATTTT. Translated: CAWSQHRQGGGGNTIYF. Variable domain in full (rest from reference TRBV30 and TRBJ1-3): SQTIHQWPATLVQPVGSPLSLECTVEGTSNPNLYWYRQAAGRGLQLLFYSVGIGQISSEVPQNLSASRPQDRQFILSSKKLLLSDSGFYLCAWSQHRQGGGGNTIYFGEGSWLTVV.

The chain combines TRBV6-5 with TRBJ1-1, with D hard to call. Germline V gives CDR1 MNHEY, CDR2 SVGAGI. This CDR3 region has 13 residues. The V gene lost 2 bases and the J gene lost 4 bases, with 8 bases spanning the gap. CDR3 sequence reads: CASSYEAGTEAFF. Written as DNA, the CDR3 is TGTGCCAGCAGTTACGAAGCCGGCACTGAAGCTTTCTTT.

This sequence joins TRBV6-6 and TRBJ1-4; tentative D call: TRBD1 (5 bases). Looked up from germline, CDR1 is MNHNY and CDR2 is SVGAGI (reference sequence). Trimming took off 10 bases at V and 2 bases at J, with 11 bases between the two ends. The CDR3 spans 13 residues. The CDR3 spells CAISGSTNEKLFF. CDR3 DNA sequence: TGTGCCATCTCAGGGTCTACTAATGAAAAACTGTTTTTT.

The chain has TRBV19 and TRBJ2-7; D uncertain. V shed 6 bases and J shed 0 bases, with 6 bases lying between them. The CDR3 consists of 12 residues. Germline lookup yields CDR1 LNHDA and CDR2 SQIVND (reference sequence). For the CDR3, the DNA is TGTGCCAGTAGGGAGAGCTCCTACGAGCAGTACTTC. Translated, it gives CASRESSYEQYF.

The CDR3 loop reads CASSQTRTSGGDTQYF. The DNA of the CDR3 is TGTGCCAGCAGCCAAACTCGGACTAGCGGGGGGGATACGCAGTATTTT. V usage is TRBV3-1 (or the pseudogene TRBV3-2) and J usage is TRBJ2-3; 14 nucleotides match TRBD2. The CDR3 length is 16 residues. V was pared by 2 bases and J by 6 bases, with 4 bases of the junction left unmatched. CDR1 and CDR2 from the germline V gene are LGHDT and YNNKEL (reference sequence).

Points on this clone: At the DNA level, this CDR3 is encoded by other sequences in the same sample as well. V gene TRBV30 combines with J gene TRBJ1-2; D ambiguous. This CDR3 has 11 amino acids. Trimming took off 2 bases at V and 3 bases at J, with 4 bases between the two ends. Germline values: CDR1 GTSNPN, CDR2 SVGIG (reference sequence). As DNA, the CDR3 is TGTGCCTGGAGTCGGGACTATGGCTACACCTTC. Translating gives CAWSRDYGYTF.

The V gene is TRBV30, the J gene TRBJ1-1; 11 nucleotides align to TRBD1. This CDR3 spans 13 amino acids. J lost 7 bases, V lost 3 bases, and 4 bases had no gene match. Germline lookup yields CDR1 GTSNPN and CDR2 SVGIG (reference sequence). Here the CDR3 reads CAWSGQGASEAFF. The CDR3 DNA reads TGTGCCTGGAGCGGACAGGGGGCTAGTGAAGCTTTCTTT.

The V and J genes are TRBV19 and TRBJ2-5; D is ambiguous. The CDR3 contains 14 residues. Trimming stripped 0 bases from V and 7 bases from J, with 12 bases between. Germline V gene data show CDR1 as LNHDA and CDR2 as SQIVND (reference sequence). DNA for the CDR3: TGTGCCAGTAGTATAGATCTGGGTACGGGGACCCAGTACTTC. This encodes CASSIDLGTGTQYF. The full variable domain, completed using reference TRBV19 and TRBJ2-5, is DGGITQSPKYLFRKEGQNVTLSCEQNLNHDAMYWYRQDPGQGLRLIYYSQIVNDFQKGDIAEGYSVSREKKESFPLTVTSAQKNPTAFYLCASSIDLGTGTQYFGPGTRLLVL.

The chain links TRBV11-3 to TRBJ1-4, with 9 bases fitting TRBD1. Trimming cost V 5 bases and J 3 bases; bases outside gene matches: 7. This CDR3 comprises 16 residues. CDR1 is SGHNT, CDR2 YENEEA, per germline. The DNA for the CDR3 is TGTGCCAGCAGCAACAGGGGGCCGGGGGCTAATGAAAAACTGTTTTTT. Its translation is CASSNRGPGANEKLFF.

The rearrangement uses TRBV11-2 and TRBJ2-7; the D gene is possibly TRBD2 (5 bases). This CDR3 spans 15 amino acids. Looked up from germline, CDR1 is SGHAT and CDR2 is FQNNGV. V lost 5 bases and J lost 3, with 17 bases in between. CDR3 in amino acids: CASSTGVGGFYEQYF. The CDR3 DNA is TGTGCCAGCAGCACCGGGGTTGGTGGATTCTACGAGCAGTACTTC.

V usage is TRBV4-1 and J usage is TRBJ1-6; 9 bases fit TRBD1. This CDR3 region has 17 residues. V dropped 0 bases and J dropped 8; count of bases not matched to a gene: 8. Germline CDR1 is MGHRA and CDR2 is YSYEKL. CDR3 region: CASSQERQGGEYSPLHF. The CDR3, as DNA: TGCGCCAGCAGCCAAGAGAGACAGGGGGGAGAATATTCACCCCTCCACTTT.

The CDR3 DNA reads as TGCGCCAGCAGCTTGGTTCCAGGGGCCTACGAGCAGTACTTC. The encoded protein is CASSLVPGAYEQYF. The chain has TRBV5-1 and TRBJ2-7; D is possibly TRBD1 (6 bases). The CDR3 is made up of 14 amino acids. The germline gives CDR1 SGHRS, CDR2 YFSETQ. V was cut by 0 bases and J by 2 bases, with 9 bases left in between.

The chain recombines TRBV4-1 with TRBJ1-1; D is undetermined. Trimming took off 0 bases at V and 9 bases at J, with 14 bases between the two ends. This CDR3 is built from 14 residues. The V gene's germline CDR1 is MGHRA and CDR2 YSYEKL. The CDR3 DNA sequence: TGCGCCAGCAGCCAAGATAGTGGGCGTTCGAAAGCTTTCTTT. The encoded protein is CASSQDSGRSKAFF.

The chain recombines TRBV2 with TRBJ1-1, with D hard to call. CDR3 length: 15 residues. The V end lost 6 bases, the J end lost 1 base, and 15 bases lay between the germline ends. Germline V gives CDR1 SNHLY, CDR2 FYNNEI. The CDR3 loop reads CASRETQIPNTEAFF. In nucleotides, the CDR3 is TGTGCCAGCAGGGAAACACAGATACCGAACACTGAAGCTTTCTTT.

The chain employs TRBV28 and TRBJ2-7; 8 nucleotides line up with TRBD1. V lost 6 bases, J lost 1 base, and 5 bases stayed unmatched. CDR3 length equals 14 residues. Looked up from germline, CDR1 is MDHEN and CDR2 is SYDVKM. As DNA, the CDR3 is TGTGCCAGCAGCGACAGGGGAGTTTCCTACGAGCAGTACTTC. Protein: CASSDRGVSYEQYF.

V gene TRBV7-9 combines with J gene TRBJ2-1; 8 positions match TRBD1. The CDR3 has 15 amino acids. The germline V gene encodes CDR1 SEHNR and CDR2 FQNEAQ (reference sequence). Trimming took 4 bases from V and 5 from J; bases not matched to a gene: 7. The CDR3 DNA reads TGTGCCAGCAGCTACGGACAGGGCGTCCACAATGAGCAGTTCTTC. Its translation: CASSYGQGVHNEQFF.

CDR3 nucleotide sequence: TGTGCCTGGTCGCCGGACAGGGGGCGCGGTTCACCCCTCCACTTT. Translated: CAWSPDRGRGSPLHF. The V call is TRBV30, the J call TRBJ1-6; TRBD1 agrees at 11 bases. CDR1 GTSNPN and CDR2 SVGIG come from the germline V gene (reference sequence). This CDR3 has 15 amino acids. The V gene end was trimmed by 5 bases and the J gene end by 9 bases; junction bases not matched to a gene: 9.

The chain links TRBV7-6 to TRBJ1-1; D is unresolved. Germline-derived CDR1 and CDR2 are SGHVS and FNYEAQ. This CDR3 region has 13 residues. V lost 3 bases and J 5 bases, leaving 10 bases between the germline ends. CDR3 in amino acids: CASSLSGMTEAFF. CDR3 nucleotide sequence: TGTGCCAGCAGCTTGTCCGGGATGACTGAAGCTTTCTTT.

J is TRBJ1-2 and V is TRBV7-9; D is unclear. The CDR3 is made up of 13 amino acids. The germline gives CDR1 SEHNR, CDR2 FQNEAQ (reference sequence). The germline V and J ends were trimmed by 5 bases and 0 bases, with 7 bases remaining between them. The CDR3 nucleotides read TGTGCCAGCAGCCTAGGGCCTAACTATGGCTACACCTTC. Its protein is CASSLGPNYGYTF.

The sample holds one count of this clone. V and J are TRBV7-2 and TRBJ1-1, with no clear D. Per germline, CDR1 SGHTA and CDR2 FQGNSA. Trimming pared 3 bases from V and 1 base from J, leaving 9 bases between. CDR3 length equals 14 residues. CDR3 loop: CASSFGPGNTEAFF. In DNA form, the CDR3 reads TGTGCCAGCAGCTTCGGTCCAGGGAACACTGAAGCTTTCTTT.

V is TRBV4-2 and J is TRBJ2-7; D unresolved. With 1 base removed from V and 7 bases from J, the gap between germline ends came to 5 bases. Per the germline V gene, CDR1 is LGHNA and CDR2 is YNFKEQ. This CDR3 region has 11 residues. The CDR3 coding sequence is TGTGCCAGCAGCCAAGCGGGTGAGCAGTACTTC. Its protein product is CASSQAGEQYF.

The V call is TRBV4-2, the J call TRBJ1-5, with 8 bases identical to TRBD1. Germline assignment: CDR1 LGHNA and CDR2 YNFKEQ. V lost 0 bases, J lost 2 bases, and 3 bases stayed unmatched. The CDR3 runs to 16 residues. The CDR3 DNA follows: TGTGCCAGCAGCCAAGAGACAGGGGAAGGCAATCAGCCCCAGCATTTT. Its protein product is CASSQETGEGNQPQHF.

This rearrangement joins TRBV5-1 to TRBJ2-3; 11 bases line up with TRBD2. Trimming at V came to 4 bases and at J to 0 bases, leaving 10 bases not matched to a gene. Germline CDR1 SGHRS, CDR2 YFSETQ. CDR3 length equals 18 residues. As DNA, the CDR3 is TGCGCCAGCAGCCTCGCCCCGATAGCGGGAGGGAGCACAGATACGCAGTATTTT. The encoded protein is CASSLAPIAGGSTDTQYF. Full variable domain (missing parts from reference TRBV5-1 and TRBJ2-3): KAGVTQTPRYLIKTRGQQVTLSCSPISGHRSVSWYQQTPGQGLQFLFEYFSETQRNKGNFPGRFSGRQFSNSRSEMNVSTLELGDSALYLCASSLAPIAGGSTDTQYFGPGTRLTVL.

This sequence joins TRBV7-9 and TRBJ1-1; TRBD1 matches at 7 bases. CDR3 length: 15 amino acids. With 5 bases clipped from V and 4 bases from J, the junction kept 10 bases outside the gene matches. Per the germline V gene, CDR1 is SEHNR and CDR2 is FQNEAQ (reference sequence). The CDR3 is CASSRNRGIVTEAFF. In DNA form, the CDR3 reads TGTGCCAGCAGCCGAAACAGGGGCATCGTCACTGAAGCTTTCTTT. Based on the CDR3 plus reference TRBV7-9 and TRBJ1-1, the full variable domain is DTGVSQNPRHKITKRGQNVTFRCDPISEHNRLYWYRQTLGQGPEFLTYFQNEAQLEKSRLLSDRFSAERPKGSFSTLEIQRTEQGDSAMYLCASSRNRGIVTEAFFGQGTRLTVV.